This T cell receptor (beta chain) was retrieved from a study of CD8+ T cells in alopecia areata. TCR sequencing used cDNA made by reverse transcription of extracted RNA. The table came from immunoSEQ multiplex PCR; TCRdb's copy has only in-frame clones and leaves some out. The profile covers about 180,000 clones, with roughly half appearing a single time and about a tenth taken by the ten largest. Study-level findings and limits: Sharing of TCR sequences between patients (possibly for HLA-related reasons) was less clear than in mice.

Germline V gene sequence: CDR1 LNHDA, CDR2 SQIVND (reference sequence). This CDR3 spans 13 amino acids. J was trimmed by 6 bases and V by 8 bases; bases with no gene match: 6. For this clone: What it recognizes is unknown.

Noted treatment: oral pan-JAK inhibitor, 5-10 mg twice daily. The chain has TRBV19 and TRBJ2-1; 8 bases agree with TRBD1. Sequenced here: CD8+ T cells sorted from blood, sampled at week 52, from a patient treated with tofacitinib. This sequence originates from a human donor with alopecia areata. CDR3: CASGQGLINEQFF. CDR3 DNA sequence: TGTGCCAGTGGACAGGGCCTTATCAATGAGCAGTTCTTC.